This T cell receptor beta chain is drawn from a study of blood T cell repertoires in COVID-19 (dated by TCRdb to between 2020 and 2021). For the study in its entirety: Samples covering the acute and convalescent phases of COVID-19 were provided by collaborators in the United States, Italy and Spain. The material from the prospective study consisted of cDNA or gDNA derived from T cells, B-cell-depleted T cells, or PBMCs. The repertoires were released in a freely available public database meant as a resource for research on the immune response to SARS-CoV-2. The dataset comprised deeply sampled blood TCRbeta repertoires from subjects exposed to, actively infected with, or recovered from COVID-19. Samples were obtained from the ongoing ImmuneRACE study (first 160 participants) and from roughly 1,300 subjects provided by 6 global collaborators. Where available, HLA class I and class II types were taken from metadata supplied by the sample provider and were not determined by assay-based typing. A de-identified subject ID, COVID-19 status, age in years and sex were almost always included in the sample metadata. General findings and caveats noted by the study authors: How much clinical and demographic metadata was included differed by source and by participant, and the metadata was provided uncurated.

The collaborating institutions used their own protocols to collect whole blood in K2EDTA tubes. For TCRbeta analysis, collaborators shipped samples in one of three forms: frozen whole blood, isolated PBMCs, or DNA extracted from either of those sample types. The CDR3 sequence holds 17 residues, the cysteine and phenylalanine included. Of all the DNA, just the CDR3 is kept, 51 bases in frame from base 1. CDR1 and CDR2, looked up from the germline V gene (reference sequence), are MNHNY and SVGAGI. Between the V and J ends, shortened by 5 bases and 5 bases respectively, the junction contains 24 bases. With respect to this clone: Its antigen specificity is not known. The sample holds no much larger clone one base away, and base qualities are not on file.

The immunoSEQ Assay, a bias-controlled multiplex PCR, was used to amplify TCRbeta CDR3 regions from genomic DNA. Regarding the original processing steps: Within the assay, amplification of reference gene primers was used to estimate how many nucleated cells each sample contained. Sequence reads were collapsed and filtered to measure the absolute abundance of every unique TCRbeta CDR3 rearrangement. Productive Simpson clonality was computed per sample as the square root of Simpson's diversity index over productive rearrangements. TCRdb obtained this table from immuneACCESS and retained in-frame rearrangements with V and J assigned. These tables miss some clones; where compared with another copy, unresolved V genes account for less than half of the shortfall, and the remainder is unexplained. V, J and clone size are those of that table, while D and trimming were read from the DNA. Across this sample there are just under 150,000 clones, with around four fifths seen only once. 4.5% to 6% of the sample comes from the top ten.

The rearrangement combines TRBV6-6 with TRBJ2-5, with a weak D call of TRBD2 (5 bases match). The TCR originated in a human donor in a cohort sampled during active COVID-19. Input material: peripheral blood. The CDR3 corresponds to CASSPPVVVEGLETQYF. In nucleotides, the sequence is TGTGCCAGCAGTCCTCCCGTGGTGGTAGAGGGTTTGGAGACCCAGTACTTC.